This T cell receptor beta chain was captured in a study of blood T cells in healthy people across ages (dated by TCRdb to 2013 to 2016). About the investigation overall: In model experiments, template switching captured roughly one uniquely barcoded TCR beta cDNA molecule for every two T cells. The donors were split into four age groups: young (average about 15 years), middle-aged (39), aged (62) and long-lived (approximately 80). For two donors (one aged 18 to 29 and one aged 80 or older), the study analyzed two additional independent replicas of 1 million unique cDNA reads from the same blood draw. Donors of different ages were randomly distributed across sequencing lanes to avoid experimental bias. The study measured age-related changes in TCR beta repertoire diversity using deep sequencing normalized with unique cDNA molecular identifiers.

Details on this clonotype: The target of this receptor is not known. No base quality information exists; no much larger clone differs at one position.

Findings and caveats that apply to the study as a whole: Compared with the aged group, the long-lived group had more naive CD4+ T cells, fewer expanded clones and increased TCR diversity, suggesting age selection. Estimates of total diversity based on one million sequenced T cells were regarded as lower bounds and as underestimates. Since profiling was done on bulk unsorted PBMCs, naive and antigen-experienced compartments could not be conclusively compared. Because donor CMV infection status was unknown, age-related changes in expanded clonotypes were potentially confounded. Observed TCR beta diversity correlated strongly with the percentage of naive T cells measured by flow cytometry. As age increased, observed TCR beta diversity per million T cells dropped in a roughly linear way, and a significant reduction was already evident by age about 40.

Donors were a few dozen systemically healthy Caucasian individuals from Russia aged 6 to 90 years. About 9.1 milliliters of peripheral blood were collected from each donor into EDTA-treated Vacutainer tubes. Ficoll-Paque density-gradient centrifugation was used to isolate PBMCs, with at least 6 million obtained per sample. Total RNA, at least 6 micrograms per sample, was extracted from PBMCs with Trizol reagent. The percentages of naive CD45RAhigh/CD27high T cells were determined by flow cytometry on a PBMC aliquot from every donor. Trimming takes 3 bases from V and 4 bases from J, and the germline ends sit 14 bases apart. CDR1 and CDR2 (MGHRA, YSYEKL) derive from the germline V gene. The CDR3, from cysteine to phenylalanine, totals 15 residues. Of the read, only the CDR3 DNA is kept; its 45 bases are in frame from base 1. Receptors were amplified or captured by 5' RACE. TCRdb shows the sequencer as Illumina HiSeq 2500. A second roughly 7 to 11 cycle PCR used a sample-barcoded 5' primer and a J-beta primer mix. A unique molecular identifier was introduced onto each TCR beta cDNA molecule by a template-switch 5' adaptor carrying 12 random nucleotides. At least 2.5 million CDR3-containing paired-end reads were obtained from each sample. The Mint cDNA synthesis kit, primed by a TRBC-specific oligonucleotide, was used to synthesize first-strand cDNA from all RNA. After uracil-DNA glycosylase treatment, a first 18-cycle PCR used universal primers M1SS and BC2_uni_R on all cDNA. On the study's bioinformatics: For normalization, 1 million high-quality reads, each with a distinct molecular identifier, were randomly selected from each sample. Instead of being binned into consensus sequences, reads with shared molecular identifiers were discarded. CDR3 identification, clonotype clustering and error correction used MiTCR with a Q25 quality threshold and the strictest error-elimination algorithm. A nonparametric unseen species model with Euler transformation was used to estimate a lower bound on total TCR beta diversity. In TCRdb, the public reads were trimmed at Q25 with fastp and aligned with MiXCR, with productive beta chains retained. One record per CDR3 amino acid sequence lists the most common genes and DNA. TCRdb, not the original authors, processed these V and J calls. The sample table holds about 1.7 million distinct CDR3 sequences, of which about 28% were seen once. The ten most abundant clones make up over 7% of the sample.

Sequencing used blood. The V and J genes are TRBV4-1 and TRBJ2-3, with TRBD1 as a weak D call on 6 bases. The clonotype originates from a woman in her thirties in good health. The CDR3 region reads CASSQGAVRADTQYF. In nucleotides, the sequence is TGCGCCAGCAGCCAGGGGGCCGTTCGGGCAGATACGCAGTATTTT.